The 25 T cell receptor beta chains reported below all come from one sample, sequenced in a study of T-cell memory formation after mild COVID-19. TCRdb analysed the 5' RACE reads with MiXCR anew, one entry per CDR3 protein. This sample has about 610,000 distinct CDR3 sequences, with roughly a sixth found just once. Sample: PBMCs or a T cell subset sorted from them (not recorded which). The receptor source for this set is an adult woman who had mild COVID-19 (a few samples of this study predate the infection). Cell type and time point are not known.

J is TRBJ2-7 and V is TRBV5-4; 11 positions match TRBD2. The V gene's germline CDR1 is SGHNT and CDR2 YYREEE (reference sequence). This CDR3 contains 14 residues. The junction had 3 bases not matched to a gene; V was cut back by 1 base and J by 6 bases. In DNA, the CDR3 is TGTGCCAGCAGCTTGAGACTAGCGGGAACCGAGCAGTACTTC. This encodes CASSLRLAGTEQYF.

J is TRBJ1-2 and V is TRBV30; the match to TRBD1 covers 7 bases. The CDR3 spans 12 residues. Trimming cost V 3 bases and J 4 bases; bases outside gene matches: 2. Germline CDR1 and CDR2: GTSNPN and SVGIG (reference sequence). CDR3 nucleotides: TGTGCCTGGAGCAGGGGGAGCTATGGCTACACCTTC. Protein product: CAWSRGSYGYTF. The full variable domain, completed using reference TRBV30 and TRBJ1-2, is SQTIHQWPATLVQPVGSPLSLECTVEGTSNPNLYWYRQAAGRGLQLLFYSVGIGQISSEVPQNLSASRPQDRQFILSSKKLLLSDSGFYLCAWSRGSYGYTFGSGTRLTVV.

This clonotype showed up just a few times. The V and J genes are TRBV12-3 or TRBV12-4 and TRBJ2-1; D might be TRBD2 (6 bases). The CDR3 runs to 12 residues. V lost 6 bases, J lost 16 bases, and 19 bases lay in between. CDR3 nucleotides: TGTGCCAGCAGGGTCCCGGGACTGGGACTTTTCTTC. This codes for CASRVPGLGLFF.

This clonotype appeared a few times. The J gene is TRBJ2-1, the V gene TRBV24-1; the match to TRBD1 covers 8 bases. Germline V CDR1 and CDR2: KGHDR, SFDVKD. V trimming: 4 bases; J trimming: 6 bases; junction bases outside the gene matches: 7. The CDR3 extends over 15 amino acids. CDR3 in DNA: TGTGCCACCAGTGACCGCCTAACAGGGGGCAATGAGCAGTTCTTC. Encoded protein: CATSDRLTGGNEQFF.

The chain carries TRBV12-3 or TRBV12-4 and TRBJ1-3; D call uncertain. V was shortened by 2 bases and J by 0 bases, with 5 bases between the two germline ends. CDR3 size: 14 residues. CDR3 residues: CASSLWVSGNTIYF. CDR3 DNA sequence: TGTGCCAGCAGTTTATGGGTCTCTGGAAACACCATATATTTT.

There are many counts of this clonotype. V usage is TRBV20-1 and J usage is TRBJ2-3, with 9 nucleotides matching TRBD2. The germline gives CDR1 DFQATT, CDR2 SNEGSKA (reference sequence). This CDR3 spans 15 amino acids. V gave up 6 bases and J gave up 5 bases; unmatched junction bases: 12. Here the CDR3 DNA reads TGCAGTGCGCCATCGTGGACTAGCGTGAGAGATACGCAGTATTTT. It codes for CSAPSWTSVRDTQYF.

This clonotype turned up a few times. The chain couples TRBV24-1 to TRBJ2-3, with 7 bases aligning to TRBD1. The CDR3 length is 14 residues. Germline lookup yields CDR1 KGHDR and CDR2 SFDVKD. J gave up 2 bases and V 9 bases, and 7 bases lay outside the gene matches. This CDR3 reads CATATGPTTDTQYF. CDR3 DNA sequence: TGTGCCACCGCGACAGGGCCTACCACAGATACGCAGTATTTT.

This clonotype showed up just a few times. The chain carries TRBV25-1 and TRBJ1-4; the match to TRBD1 covers 7 bases. The V gene end was trimmed by 7 bases and the J gene end by 5 bases; junction bases not matched to a gene: 1. The CDR3 runs to 12 residues. CDR1 MGHDK and CDR2 SYGVNS come from the germline V gene. CDR3 in DNA: TGTGCCAGCAAACAGGGGAATGAAAAACTGTTTTTT. Protein product: CASKQGNEKLFF.

The chain links TRBV6-5 to TRBJ1-5; D may be TRBD1 (5 bases). The CDR3 covers 15 residues. Trimming removed 0 bases at V and 5 bases at J, with 11 bases between. The germline V gene encodes CDR1 MNHEY and CDR2 SVGAGI. The chain's CDR3 is CASSYSNGGDQPQHF. In DNA, the CDR3 is TGTGCCAGCAGTTACTCGAACGGGGGAGATCAGCCCCAGCATTTT.

This clonotype showed up just a few times. This sequence joins TRBV4-1 and TRBJ2-3, with TRBD2 as a possible D gene (7 bases). CDR1 is MGHRA and CDR2 is YSYEKL in the germline V gene. CDR3 length: 16 residues. V lost 2 bases and J lost 3, with 15 bases in between. This CDR3 reads CASSQYGGATTDTQYF. The CDR3 coding sequence is TGCGCCAGCAGCCAATATGGGGGGGCCACGACAGATACGCAGTATTTT.

The chain couples TRBV9 to TRBJ1-1; D is possibly TRBD1 (6 bases). The V end lost 0 bases, the J end lost 6 bases, and 15 bases lay between the germline ends. Germline values: CDR1 SGDLS, CDR2 YYNGEE. The CDR3 covers 15 residues. The CDR3, as DNA: TGTGCCAGCAGCGTAGTTTCAGGGGTTAGTCCTGAAGCTTTCTTT. Amino acid sequence: CASSVVSGVSPEAFF.

The chain combines TRBV7-2 with TRBJ2-7; D uncertain. CDR1 and CDR2 from the germline V gene are SGHTA and FQGNSA. The length of the CDR3 is 14 residues. The germline V and J ends were trimmed by 3 bases and 1 base, with 10 bases remaining between them. The CDR3 sequence is CASSLMGNSYEQYF. In DNA, the CDR3 is TGTGCCAGCAGCTTGATGGGGAATTCCTACGAGCAGTACTTC.

The rearrangement joins TRBV12-3 or TRBV12-4 to TRBJ1-1; D call uncertain. This CDR3 comprises 15 residues. Trimming took 3 bases from V and 5 from J, leaving 16 bases between them. The CDR3 reads CASSFARDGGTEAFF. The CDR3 DNA follows: TGTGCCAGCAGTTTCGCTCGGGATGGAGGTACTGAAGCTTTCTTT.

V and J are TRBV29-1 and TRBJ2-7; 8 bases line up with TRBD2. Trimming cost V 7 bases and J 2 bases; bases outside gene matches: 10. This CDR3 comprises 14 residues. Per the germline V gene, CDR1 is SQVTM and CDR2 is ANQGSEA. CDR3 amino acids: CSATSGLGTYEQYF. As DNA, the CDR3 is TGCAGCGCTACTAGCGGACTTGGAACCTACGAGCAGTACTTC.

This clonotype was observed a few times. The chain uses TRBV4-1 and TRBJ2-3, with 8 bases matching TRBD1. Germline V gene data show CDR1 as MGHRA and CDR2 as YSYEKL. The CDR3 loop spans 14 amino acids. The J segment lost 11 bases and the V segment lost 4 bases, leaving 11 bases of the junction unmatched. The CDR3 region has the DNA TGCGCCAGCAGCCGCCCGGGACCTACAGGGGGGCAGTATTTT. Protein product: CASSRPGPTGGQYF.

This chain links TRBV20-1 with TRBJ2-3, with TRBD2 matching 10 bases. CDR1 and CDR2 from the germline V gene are DFQATT and SNEGSKA (reference sequence). Losses at the gene ends were 4 bases for V and 4 bases for J; bases not matched to a gene: 5. The CDR3 loop spans 14 amino acids. In nucleotides, the CDR3 is TGCAGTGCTACTCGGACTAGCGGCCCAGATACGCAGTATTTT. The encoded protein is CSATRTSGPDTQYF.

The V call is TRBV19, the J call TRBJ1-3; 9 positions match TRBD1. The CDR3 spans 14 residues. CDR1 is LNHDA, CDR2 SQIVND, per germline (reference sequence). V shed 9 bases, J shed 2 bases, and the junction held 5 bases outside the gene matches. The CDR3 is CASHRDRAGNTIYF. The CDR3 coding sequence is TGTGCCAGCCACAGGGACAGGGCTGGAAACACCATATATTTT.

This clonotype was observed at least ten times. The gene calls are TRBV20-1 and TRBJ1-2; 8 positions match TRBD1. Germline V gene sequence: CDR1 DFQATT, CDR2 SNEGSKA (reference sequence). The CDR3 is made up of 13 amino acids. With V trimmed by 5 bases and J by 8 bases, 10 bases remained unmatched. The CDR3 DNA is TGCAGTGCTCCTCGGACAGGGCGTTACGGCTACACCTTC. Its translation is CSAPRTGRYGYTF.

The CDR3 DNA sequence: TGTGCCAGCAGCTCCAACCCGGGACTAGCGGGAGGGAGAACCTACGAGCAGTACTTC. This sequence encodes CASSSNPGLAGGRTYEQYF. The genes are TRBV7-3 and TRBJ2-7, with 16 bases identical to TRBD2. The CDR3 runs to 19 residues. Germline values: CDR1 SGHTA, CDR2 FQGTGA. V was pared by 4 bases and J by 2 bases, with 11 bases of the junction left unmatched.

The sample holds a few counts of this clonotype. V gene TRBV12-3 or TRBV12-4 combines with J gene TRBJ2-7; the D gene could be TRBD1 or TRBD2 (5 bases each). This CDR3 has 17 amino acids. The V gene lost 5 bases and the J gene lost 7 bases, with 27 bases spanning the gap. The CDR3 sequence is CASSRIYGQGTYPEQYF. CDR3 sequence (DNA): TGTGCCAGCAGTCGTATCTATGGACAAGGGACGTATCCAGAGCAGTACTTC.

The genes are TRBV6-2 or TRBV6-3 and TRBJ2-2, with TRBD1 as a possible D gene (5 bases). The CDR3 runs to 13 residues. Trimming took off 7 bases at V and 8 bases at J, with 14 bases between the two ends. From germline, CDR1 is MNHEY and CDR2 SVGEGT. The CDR3 reads CASTDRKEGELFF. In nucleotides, the CDR3 is TGTGCCAGCACCGACAGAAAGGAGGGGGAGCTGTTTTTT.

The chain couples TRBV19 to TRBJ1-3, with TRBD1 matching 7 bases. Germline CDR1 LNHDA, CDR2 SQIVND (reference sequence). The CDR3 contains 16 residues. V lost 7 bases and J lost 0; bases outside the gene matches: 9. In DNA form, the CDR3 reads TGTGCCAGTATCCGGGAGGACAGGAGCTCTGGAAACACCATATATTTT. It translates to CASIREDRSSGNTIYF.

The chain has TRBV7-2 and TRBJ1-1; no clear D. Germline CDR1 SGHTA, CDR2 FQGNSA. CDR3 length equals 14 residues. The V end was cut by 3 bases, the J end by 1 base, with 9 bases between. The CDR3 DNA reads TGTGCCAGCAGCTTTCTCGGAAGGAACACTGAAGCTTTCTTT. Translation gives CASSFLGRNTEAFF.

The table lists this clonotype with a few counts. J is TRBJ2-7 and V is TRBV2; D is undetermined. Trimming took 6 bases from V and 7 from J, leaving 16 bases between them. Germline-derived CDR1 and CDR2 are SNHLY and FYNNEI. This CDR3 has 13 residues. This CDR3 is CASSLGRIPEQYF. CDR3 coding DNA: TGTGCCAGCAGCCTAGGACGGATCCCGGAGCAGTACTTC.

This clonotype was seen a few times. The genes are TRBV7-3 and TRBJ2-1; 12 bases fit TRBD2. Germline V lookup: CDR1 SGHTA, CDR2 FQGTGA. Trimming cost V 2 bases and J 5 bases; bases outside gene matches: 7. The CDR3 runs 17 residues. The CDR3 sequence is CASSLGMTSGSNNEQFF. Written as DNA, the CDR3 is TGTGCCAGCAGCTTAGGTATGACTAGCGGGAGCAACAATGAGCAGTTCTTC.